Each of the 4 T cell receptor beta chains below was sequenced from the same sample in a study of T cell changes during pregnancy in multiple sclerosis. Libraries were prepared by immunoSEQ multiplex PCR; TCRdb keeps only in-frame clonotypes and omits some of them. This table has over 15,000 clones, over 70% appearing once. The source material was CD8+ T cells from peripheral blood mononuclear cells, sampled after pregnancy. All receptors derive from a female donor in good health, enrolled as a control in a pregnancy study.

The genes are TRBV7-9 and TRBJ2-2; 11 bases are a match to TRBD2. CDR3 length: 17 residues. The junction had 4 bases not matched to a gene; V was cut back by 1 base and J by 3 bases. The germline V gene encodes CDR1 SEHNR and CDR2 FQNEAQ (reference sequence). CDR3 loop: CASSLVTSGGYTGELFF. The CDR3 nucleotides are TGTGCCAGCAGCTTAGTTACTAGCGGGGGATACACCGGGGAGCTGTTTTTT.

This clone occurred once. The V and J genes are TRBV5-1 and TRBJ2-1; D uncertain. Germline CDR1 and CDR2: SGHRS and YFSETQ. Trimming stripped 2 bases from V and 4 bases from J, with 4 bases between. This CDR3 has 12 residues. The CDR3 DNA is TGCGCCAGCAGCTTCCCATACAATGAGCAGTTCTTC. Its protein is CASSFPYNEQFF. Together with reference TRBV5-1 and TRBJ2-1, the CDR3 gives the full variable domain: KAGVTQTPRYLIKTRGQQVTLSCSPISGHRSVSWYQQTPGQGLQFLFEYFSETQRNKGNFPGRFSGRQFSNSRSEMNVSTLELGDSALYLCASSFPYNEQFFGPGTRLTVL.

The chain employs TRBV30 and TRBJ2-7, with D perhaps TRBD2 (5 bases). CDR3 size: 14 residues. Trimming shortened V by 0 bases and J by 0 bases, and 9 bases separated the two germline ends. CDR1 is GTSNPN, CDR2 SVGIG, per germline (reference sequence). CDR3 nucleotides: TGTGCCTGGAGTGTAATTGAGGGCTCCTACGAGCAGTACTTC. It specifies CAWSVIEGSYEQYF.

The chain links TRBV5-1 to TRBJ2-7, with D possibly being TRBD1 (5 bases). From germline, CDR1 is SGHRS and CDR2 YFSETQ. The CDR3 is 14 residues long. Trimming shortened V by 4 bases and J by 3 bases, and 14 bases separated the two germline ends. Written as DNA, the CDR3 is TGCGCCAGCAGCGGTTTCAGACAGCGCTACGAGCAGTACTTC. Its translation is CASSGFRQRYEQYF.